The clone carrying this TCR beta chain was detected only a few times. The sample belongs to a study of regulatory T cells in long-lasting Graves disease. Time point here: persistent/refractory GD, antithyroid drugs over 5 years with positive TRAb. RNA extracted from PBMCs served as the sequencing template. Unmatched junction bases numbered 9, after V lost 5 bases and J lost 1 base. The CDR3 is made up of 15 amino acids. Germline lookup yields CDR1 SQVTM and CDR2 ANQGSEA. Arm-PCR of CDR3 regions with iRepertoire HTBI primers generated TCR beta libraries. As handled by the study authors: About 62 TRBV and roughly 13 TRBJ segments were identified across samples. MiXCR was run by TCRdb on the multiplex PCR reads, yielding one entry per CDR3 protein. For this entry, the V and J calls and clone size follow TCRdb and not the study's own pipeline. The sample has roughly 450,000 distinct CDR3 sequences, roughly a quarter seen once; the top ten hold around 26%.

The sequence derives from a female donor with Graves disease. The sequencing here drew on peripheral blood mononuclear cells (PBMCs), taken when the disease was refractory, from a patient treated with antithyroid drugs. The chain links TRBV29-1 to TRBJ2-5, with 8 bases fitting TRBD2. CDR3 in DNA: TGCAGCGTTAAGATGGCGGGAGGCGCCCAAGAGACCCAGTACTTC. This gives the protein CSVKMAGGAQETQYF.